Shown below are 15 T cell receptor beta chains from a single sample sequenced in a study of blood T cell repertoires in COVID-19. Method: immunoSEQ multiplex PCR; TCRdb's copy keeps in-frame clones and lacks some. This table has fewer than 50,000 clones, approximately 82% appearing once. Sequences were obtained from peripheral blood. The receptor source for this set is a human donor in a cohort sampled during active COVID-19.

V usage is TRBV6-5 and J usage is TRBJ1-4, with D possibly being TRBD1 (6 bases). CDR1 is MNHEY and CDR2 is SVGAGI in the germline V gene. The CDR3 extends over 13 amino acids. V lost 5 bases to trimming and J lost 8 bases, with 12 bases between them. The DNA of the CDR3 is TGTGCCAGCAGTAGGGGGTTAAACGAAAAACTGTTTTTT. Its protein product is CASSRGLNEKLFF.

In this sample, this clone turned up a few times. This chain uses TRBV27 with TRBJ2-7, with 8 bases lining up with TRBD1. This CDR3 region has 14 residues. CDR1 is MNHEY, CDR2 SMNVEV, per germline (reference sequence). Germline trimming cut 5 bases from V and 7 bases from J; bases unmatched to any gene: 10. The CDR3 sequence: CASSRPGQGGEQYF. The CDR3 DNA is TGTGCCAGCAGTCGACCCGGACAGGGCGGAGAGCAGTACTTC.

The rearrangement joins TRBV5-1 to TRBJ2-1; the match to TRBD2 covers 14 bases. The germline gives CDR1 SGHRS, CDR2 YFSETQ. This CDR3 comprises 16 residues. V was clipped by 0 bases and J by 6 bases; unmatched bases: 2. CDR3 coding DNA: TGCGCCAGCAGCTTGGAGGGGACTAGCGGGAGCAATGAGCAGTTCTTC. Translated: CASSLEGTSGSNEQFF.

The V call is TRBV20-1, the J call TRBJ2-6, with D possibly being TRBD2 (6 bases). The CDR3 contains 15 residues. V was trimmed by 3 bases and J by 4 bases, leaving 13 bases between them. The germline CDR1 and CDR2 sequences are DFQATT and SNEGSKA (reference sequence). As DNA, the CDR3 is TGCAGTGCTAGTCCGCTCCGGGAGGGGGCCAACGTCCTGACTTTC. The encoded protein is CSASPLREGANVLTF.

The V gene is TRBV5-1, the J gene TRBJ2-3, with 9 bases that match TRBD1. The CDR3 loop spans 15 amino acids. V dropped 4 bases and J dropped 6; count of bases not matched to a gene: 9. Germline values: CDR1 SGHRS, CDR2 YFSETQ. The CDR3 nucleotides are TGCGCCAGCAGCGAACCGGGACAGGGAGGGGATACGCAGTATTTT. It is translated as CASSEPGQGGDTQYF.

The V call is TRBV6-6, the J call TRBJ2-2, with TRBD1 matching over 7 bases. The CDR3 contains 15 residues. Trimming at V came to 5 bases and at J to 6 bases, leaving 9 bases not matched to a gene. Germline V gene sequence: CDR1 MNHNY, CDR2 SVGAGI (reference sequence). The CDR3 spells CASSTRQGGSGELFF. Written as DNA, the CDR3 is TGTGCCAGCAGTACGAGACAGGGTGGGTCCGGGGAGCTGTTTTTT.

The chain links TRBV6-1 to TRBJ1-3; 11 nucleotides align to TRBD1. From germline, CDR1 is MNHNS and CDR2 SASEGT. The CDR3 runs to 18 residues. The trim removed 2 bases at V and 1 base at J, leaving 7 bases unmatched. The CDR3 is CASSESDRGLRSGNTIYF. The CDR3 nucleotides read TGTGCCAGCAGTGAATCGGACAGGGGGCTAAGGTCTGGAAACACCATATATTTT.

V and J are TRBV19 and TRBJ1-2; the match to TRBD1 covers 7 bases. There are 15 residues in the CDR3. Per germline, CDR1 LNHDA and CDR2 SQIVND (reference sequence). Trimming took 2 bases from V and 7 from J; bases not matched to a gene: 10. The CDR3 nucleotides are TGTGCCAGTAGTATAAACGTGGAAACAGGGGTTGGCTACACCTTC. Amino acid sequence: CASSINVETGVGYTF.

This chain's CDR3 is CASSLNGNQPQHF. The CDR3 region has the DNA TGCGCCAGCAGCCTGAACGGGAATCAGCCCCAGCATTTT. The chain recombines TRBV5-1 with TRBJ1-5; D remains unclear. Per the germline V gene, CDR1 is SGHRS and CDR2 is YFSETQ. The CDR3 is 13 amino acids. The V end was cut by 4 bases, the J end by 4 bases, with 9 bases between. Full variable domain (missing parts from reference TRBV5-1 and TRBJ1-5): KAGVTQTPRYLIKTRGQQVTLSCSPISGHRSVSWYQQTPGQGLQFLFEYFSETQRNKGNFPGRFSGRQFSNSRSEMNVSTLELGDSALYLCASSLNGNQPQHFGDGTRLSIL.

The chain uses TRBV6-1 and TRBJ2-4, with a weak D call TRBD1 (5 bases). V lost 1 base and J 0 bases, leaving 13 bases between the germline ends. This CDR3 has 17 residues. Germline V CDR1 and CDR2: MNHNS, SASEGT. DNA for the CDR3: TGTGCCAGCAGTGAAGGGGGCGGAGCCCTAGCCAAAAACATTCAGTACTTC. Amino acid sequence: CASSEGGGALAKNIQYF.

The sample holds one count of this clone. The genes are TRBV5-6 and TRBJ1-2; D call uncertain. The CDR3 runs to 14 residues. With 4 bases removed from V and 5 bases from J, the gap between germline ends came to 15 bases. Germline assignment: CDR1 SGHDT and CDR2 YYEEEE. CDR3 protein: CASSSTGSDYGYTF. The CDR3 DNA reads as TGTGCCAGCAGCAGTACCGGGTCGGATTATGGCTACACCTTC.

The chain has TRBV2 and TRBJ2-3; possibly TRBD2 for D (6 bases). The CDR3 spans 12 residues. Germline V gives CDR1 SNHLY, CDR2 FYNNEI. Trimming took 8 bases from V and 6 from J, leaving 12 bases between them. CDR3 region: CASGGTIDTQYF. The CDR3, as DNA: TGTGCCAGCGGGGGGACGATTGATACGCAGTATTTT.

V and J are TRBV27 and TRBJ2-7, with 8 bases fitting TRBD2. This CDR3 comprises 17 residues. Germline V CDR1 and CDR2: MNHEY, SMNVEV (reference sequence). V trimming: 5 bases; J trimming: 4 bases; junction bases outside the gene matches: 16. The CDR3 region is CASSPYPLAGRGYEQYF. CDR3 sequence (DNA): TGTGCCAGCAGTCCCTACCCGTTAGCGGGGCGGGGATACGAGCAGTACTTC.

The chain is built from TRBV19 and TRBJ1-2; 9 positions agree with TRBD1. CDR1 and CDR2 (germline): LNHDA, SQIVND (reference sequence). V shed 6 bases, J shed 7 bases, and the junction held 6 bases outside the gene matches. The CDR3 runs 13 residues. CDR3 nucleotide sequence: TGTGCCAGTAGAGTAACAGGGGGCGTTGGCTACACCTTC. Protein product: CASRVTGGVGYTF.

The genes are TRBV7-2 and TRBJ1-6; D is undetermined. From germline, CDR1 is SGHTA and CDR2 FQGNSA. The CDR3 totals 16 residues. V lost 0 bases to trimming and J lost 10 bases, with 16 bases between them. The CDR3 protein is CASSLAPRGLGSPLHF. In DNA, the CDR3 is TGTGCCAGCAGCTTAGCCCCGCGAGGGTTGGGGTCACCCCTCCACTTT.